This entry lists 26 T cell receptor beta chains sequenced from one sample in a study of tumor-infiltrating lymphocytes in localized non-small cell lung cancer. Some clones are missing from TCRdb's copy, which holds only in-frame ones; the method was immunoSEQ multiplex PCR. The table includes roughly 7,200 clones, roughly 58% detected once. The specimen sequenced was lung tumor tissue. The receptors derive from a human donor with non-small cell lung cancer.

The J gene is TRBJ2-3, the V gene TRBV19, with D perhaps matching TRBD1 (5 bases). The CDR3 extends over 16 amino acids. Germline V gives CDR1 LNHDA, CDR2 SQIVND (reference sequence). The V and J ends lost 1 base and 1 base respectively, with 12 bases between them. CDR3 residues: CASSIGAGIGTDTQYF. CDR3 sequence (DNA): TGTGCCAGTAGTATAGGGGCAGGGATTGGCACAGATACGCAGTATTTT.

The chain employs TRBV10-3 and TRBJ1-2; no clear D gene. The CDR3 is 14 residues long. Germline V gene data show CDR1 as ENHRY and CDR2 as SYGVKD. The V and J ends lost 3 bases and 2 bases respectively, with 10 bases between them. CDR3 in amino acids: CAISDIGENYGYTF. CDR3 sequence (DNA): TGTGCCATCAGTGACATCGGGGAAAACTATGGCTACACCTTC.

This rearrangement joins TRBV4-3 to TRBJ2-2, with 12 bases aligning to TRBD1. CDR1 and CDR2 (germline): LGHNA, YSLEER. V dropped 4 bases and J dropped 3; count of bases not matched to a gene: 6. There are 17 residues in the CDR3. CDR3 protein: CASSRGTGGTYTGELFF. CDR3 nucleotide sequence: TGCGCCAGCAGCCGCGGGACAGGGGGCACGTACACCGGGGAGCTGTTTTTT.

This clone was counted between two and nine times. The chain is built from TRBV6-1 and TRBJ1-1, with 7 bases aligning to TRBD1. CDR3 size: 13 residues. CDR1 is MNHNS, CDR2 SASEGT, per germline. J was trimmed by 7 bases and V by 6 bases; bases with no gene match: 8. The CDR3 region has the DNA TGTGCCAGCAGCGAACGACAGGGAGGTGAAGCTTTCTTT. Translated, it gives CASSERQGGEAFF.

A word on this clone: The germline gene is not matched at one end of the junction; a read error may be the cause. The V gene is TRBV7-7, the J gene TRBJ2-7, with TRBD1 as a possible D gene (6 bases). This CDR3 has 14 amino acids. Germline V CDR1 and CDR2: SSHAT, FNYEAQ (reference sequence). CDR3 in amino acids: CASSLGAGVYEQYF. CDR3 nucleotide sequence: TGTGCTAGCAGCTTAGGGGCAGGGGTCTACGAGCAGTACTTC.

This chain joins TRBV6-5 and TRBJ1-4, with 7 bases fitting TRBD1. Germline CDR1 and CDR2: MNHEY and SVGAGI. There are 15 residues in the CDR3. Trimming cost V 0 bases and J 8 bases; bases outside gene matches: 6. The CDR3 here is CASSYSTGSREKLFF. The CDR3 region has the DNA TGTGCCAGCAGTTACTCGACAGGGAGTCGGGAAAAACTGTTTTTT.

This sequence joins TRBV28 and TRBJ2-7, with 7 bases aligning to TRBD1. V lost 6 bases, J lost 4 bases, and 3 bases stayed unmatched. In germline, CDR1 is MDHEN, CDR2 SYDVKM. This CDR3 spans 12 amino acids. The CDR3 here is CASRTGSYEQYF. CDR3 in DNA: TGTGCCAGCAGGACAGGGTCATACGAGCAGTACTTC.

The rearrangement joins TRBV2 to TRBJ2-7, with no clear D. CDR3 length: 13 residues. With 5 bases removed from V and 2 bases from J, the gap between germline ends came to 10 bases. CDR1 and CDR2 (germline): SNHLY, FYNNEI. The CDR3 coding sequence is TGTGCCAGCAGTACCGCAGTCCCCTACGAGCAGTACTTC. Encoded protein: CASSTAVPYEQYF.

This chain uses TRBV6-5 with TRBJ2-2, with 7 nucleotides matching TRBD2. CDR1 and CDR2 from the germline V gene are MNHEY and SVGAGI. J gave up 0 bases and V 4 bases, and 2 bases lay outside the gene matches. This CDR3 has 15 residues. CDR3 DNA: TGTGCCAGCAGTTTGACTAGCCCGAACACCGGGGAGCTGTTTTTT. Residues: CASSLTSPNTGELFF.

This clone was seen only a few times. V gene TRBV7-2 combines with J gene TRBJ2-1; TRBD1 agrees at 7 bases. Germline-derived CDR1 and CDR2 are SGHTA and FQGNSA. The CDR3 consists of 12 residues. Trimming took 2 bases from V and 13 from J; bases not matched to a gene: 5. The chain's CDR3 is CASSLRQGVQFF. The CDR3 region has the DNA TGTGCCAGCAGCTTAAGGCAGGGGGTCCAGTTCTTC. Filled out from reference TRBV7-2 and TRBJ2-1, the complete variable domain reads GAGVSQSPSNKVTEKGKDVELRCDPISGHTALYWYRQSLGQGLEFLIYFQGNSAPDKSGLPSDRFSAERTGGSVSTLTIQRTQQEDSAVYLCASSLRQGVQFFGPGTRLTVL.

The V call is TRBV5-6, the J call TRBJ2-1, with TRBD1 matching 8 bases. CDR3 length: 16 amino acids. The V and J ends lost 0 bases and 4 bases, in that order; junction bases with no gene match: 6. CDR1 and CDR2 from the germline V gene are SGHDT and YYEEEE. The CDR3 DNA sequence: TGTGCCAGCAGCTTGGCAGGGGGCCTTTTTTACAATGAGCAGTTCTTC. It codes for CASSLAGGLFYNEQFF.

The V gene is TRBV4-1, the J gene TRBJ1-3; D call uncertain. The CDR3 loop spans 15 amino acids. The V gene's germline CDR1 is MGHRA and CDR2 YSYEKL. V lost 2 bases and J 5 bases, leaving 13 bases between the germline ends. CDR3 amino acids: CASSQHHSDRNTIYF. The CDR3 DNA sequence: TGCGCCAGCAGCCAACACCATTCTGACCGAAACACCATATATTTT.

The chain has TRBV9 and TRBJ2-1; D gene ambiguous. Germline V gives CDR1 SGDLS, CDR2 YYNGEE. CDR3 length: 13 amino acids. V lost 3 bases and J 10 bases, leaving 14 bases between the germline ends. In DNA form, the CDR3 reads TGTGCCAGCAGCGCAATTTTCAGTGGGGAGCAGTTCTTC. Translation gives CASSAIFSGEQFF. The variable domain in full, with the rest retrieved from reference TRBV9 and TRBJ2-1, is DSGVTQTPKHLITATGQRVTLRCSPRSGDLSVYWYQQSLDQGLQFLIQYYNGEERAKGNILERFSAQQFPDLHSELNLSSLELGDSALYFCASSAIFSGEQFFGPGTRLTVL.

In this sample, this clone is medium-sized (0.01 to 0.1%). The chain uses TRBV4-1 and TRBJ2-2; D unresolved. The CDR3 has 15 amino acids. Looked up from germline, CDR1 is MGHRA and CDR2 is YSYEKL. Trimming left V 4 bases short and J 0 bases short, with 9 bases between. CDR3 protein: CASSRAGPNTGELFF. In DNA form, the CDR3 reads TGCGCCAGCAGCCGAGCCGGACCGAACACCGGGGAGCTGTTTTTT.

The J gene is TRBJ1-6, the V gene TRBV11-2, with 9 nucleotides matching TRBD1. This CDR3 contains 16 residues. Germline CDR1 SGHAT, CDR2 FQNNGV. V dropped 3 bases and J dropped 7; count of bases not matched to a gene: 7. CDR3 sequence reads: CASSFMGQGGNSPLHF. The CDR3 DNA follows: TGTGCCAGCAGCTTTATGGGACAGGGAGGGAATTCACCCCTCCACTTT.

This clone was recorded a few times. The DNA for the CDR3 is TGTGCCTGGAGTGTACGCCAGGGGGGGCCCGATACGCAGTATTTT. Translated, it gives CAWSVRQGGPDTQYF. This chain uses TRBV30 with TRBJ2-3; D may correspond to TRBD1 or TRBD2 (7 bases each). Germline V gene data show CDR1 as GTSNPN and CDR2 as SVGIG (reference sequence). There are 15 residues in the CDR3. Trimming cost V 0 bases and J 6 bases, with 16 bases left between them.

This clone has more than one count but fewer than ten. The chain carries TRBV27 and TRBJ1-5; maybe TRBD1 (5 bases). The CDR3 spans 14 residues. In germline, CDR1 is MNHEY, CDR2 SMNVEV (reference sequence). Trimming removed 7 bases from V and 5 bases from J, with 15 bases in between. The CDR3 loop reads CASTRAWGDQPQHF. CDR3 DNA sequence: TGTGCCAGCACCAGGGCCTGGGGGGATCAGCCCCAGCATTTT.

This rearrangement joins TRBV7-8 to TRBJ1-1; D gene uncertain. CDR1 and CDR2 (germline): SGHVS, FQNEAQ. The CDR3 is 13 residues long. The V end lost 1 base, the J end lost 8 bases, and 11 bases lay between the germline ends. The CDR3 DNA sequence: TGTGCCAGCAGCTTAGGCACTTCGCCGGAAGCTTTCTTT. Translated, it gives CASSLGTSPEAFF.

This chain joins TRBV19 and TRBJ2-2; 12 bases are shared with TRBD2. V trimming: 3 bases; J trimming: 9 bases; junction bases outside the gene matches: 14. The length of the CDR3 is 18 residues. Germline V gene lookup returns CDR1 LNHDA and CDR2 SQIVND (reference sequence). CDR3 region: CASSMGGLAGSRPRELFF. CDR3 coding DNA: TGTGCCAGTAGTATGGGGGGACTAGCGGGCTCAAGGCCGCGGGAGCTGTTTTTT.

This sequence joins TRBV6-1 and TRBJ1-2; 9 bases match TRBD1. Losses at the gene ends were 1 base for V and 6 bases for J; bases not matched to a gene: 6. This CDR3 region has 15 residues. The V gene's germline CDR1 is MNHNS and CDR2 SASEGT. The CDR3 spells CASSEGYRDRDGYTF. The CDR3 region has the DNA TGTGCCAGCAGTGAAGGATACCGGGACAGGGATGGCTACACCTTC.

The V call is TRBV7-2, the J call TRBJ2-3, with 7 bases fitting TRBD2. The trim removed 3 bases at V and 11 bases at J, leaving 11 bases unmatched. The CDR3 is 14 residues long. Germline CDR1 is SGHTA and CDR2 is FQGNSA. The CDR3 bases are TGTGCCAGCAGCTTCTCCGGGACTACTCTCCAGCAGTATTTT. Amino acids: CASSFSGTTLQQYF. The variable domain in full, completed from reference TRBV7-2 and TRBJ2-3, reads GAGVSQSPSNKVTEKGKDVELRCDPISGHTALYWYRQSLGQGLEFLIYFQGNSAPDKSGLPSDRFSAERTGGSVSTLTIQRTQQEDSAVYLCASSFSGTTLQQYFGPGTRLTVL.

This clone was seen more than once but under ten times. This CDR3 is CASSASGGAQETQYF. The CDR3 nucleotides are TGTGCCAGCAGCGCCTCGGGCGGGGCCCAAGAGACCCAGTACTTC. The chain recombines TRBV28 with TRBJ2-5; D perhaps matches TRBD2 (6 bases). The CDR3 consists of 15 residues. The V end was cut by 6 bases, the J end by 1 base, with 15 bases between. In germline, CDR1 is MDHEN, CDR2 SYDVKM.

The chain has TRBV4-1 and TRBJ1-6; D possibly corresponds to TRBD1 (6 bases). In germline, CDR1 is MGHRA, CDR2 YSYEKL. The CDR3 is 15 residues long. V was clipped by 5 bases and J by 6 bases, with 14 bases between them. CDR3 bases: TGCGCCAGCAGCACAACAGGGACCTTTAATTCACCCCTCCACTTT. Its protein product is CASSTTGTFNSPLHF.

The rearrangement links TRBV29-1 to TRBJ2-5; TRBD1 or TRBD2 may be the D gene (5 bases each). The CDR3 has 15 residues. V lost 5 bases and J 2 bases, leaving 18 bases between the germline ends. Germline CDR1 SQVTM, CDR2 ANQGSEA. The CDR3 region is CSVRGRGLQQETQYF. CDR3 DNA sequence: TGCAGCGTTAGGGGTCGGGGTCTGCAACAAGAGACCCAGTACTTC.

The chain combines TRBV11-3 with TRBJ2-7; either TRBD1 or TRBD2 may fit D (5 bases each). V lost 1 base and J lost 6, with 10 bases in between. CDR3 size: 13 residues. In germline, CDR1 is SGHNT, CDR2 YENEEA. The CDR3 region has the DNA TGTGCCAGCAGCTTAGGGTCGGGGCTCGAGCAGTACTTC. Amino acids: CASSLGSGLEQYF. The full variable domain, with the rest looked up from reference TRBV11-3 and TRBJ2-7, is EAGVVQSPRYKIIEKKQPVAFWCNPISGHNTLYWYLQNLGQGPELLIRYENEEAVDDSQLPKDRFSAERLKGVDSTLKIQPAELGDSAVYLCASSLGSGLEQYFGPGTRLTVT.

The chain carries TRBV6-1 and TRBJ1-1; D is unclear. Germline CDR1 MNHNS, CDR2 SASEGT. The CDR3 is made up of 14 amino acids. The ends were cut back, 3 bases at V and 4 bases at J, with 12 bases in the middle. For the CDR3, the DNA is TGTGCCAGCAGTGAGCGGCGTTTTCGCACTGAAGCTTTCTTT. Residues: CASSERRFRTEAFF.